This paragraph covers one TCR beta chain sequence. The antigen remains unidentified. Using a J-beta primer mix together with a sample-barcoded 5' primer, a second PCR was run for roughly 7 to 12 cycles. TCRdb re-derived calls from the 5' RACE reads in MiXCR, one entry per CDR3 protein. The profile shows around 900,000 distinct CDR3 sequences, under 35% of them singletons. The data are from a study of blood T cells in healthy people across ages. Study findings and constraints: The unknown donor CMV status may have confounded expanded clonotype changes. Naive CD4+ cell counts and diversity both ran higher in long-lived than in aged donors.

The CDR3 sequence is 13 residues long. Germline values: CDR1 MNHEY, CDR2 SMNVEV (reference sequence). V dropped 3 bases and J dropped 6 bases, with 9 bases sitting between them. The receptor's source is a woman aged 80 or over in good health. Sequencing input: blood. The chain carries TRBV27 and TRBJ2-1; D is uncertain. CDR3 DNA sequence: TGTGCCAGCAGTTTTAAGCACAGCAATGAGCAGTTCTTC. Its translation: CASSFKHSNEQFF.